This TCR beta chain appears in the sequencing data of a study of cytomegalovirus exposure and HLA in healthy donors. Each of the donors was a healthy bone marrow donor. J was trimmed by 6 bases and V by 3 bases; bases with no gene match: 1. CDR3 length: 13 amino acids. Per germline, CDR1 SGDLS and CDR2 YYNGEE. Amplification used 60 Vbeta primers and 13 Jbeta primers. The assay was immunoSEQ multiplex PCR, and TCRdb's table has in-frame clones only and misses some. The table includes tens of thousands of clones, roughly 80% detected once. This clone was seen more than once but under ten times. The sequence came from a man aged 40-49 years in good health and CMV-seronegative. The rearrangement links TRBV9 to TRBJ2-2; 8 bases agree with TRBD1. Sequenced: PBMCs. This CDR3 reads CASSGQGPGELFF. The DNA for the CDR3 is TGTGCCAGCAGCGGACAGGGGCCCGGGGAGCTGTTTTTT.